This T cell receptor beta chain was sequenced during a study of cytomegalovirus exposure and HLA in healthy donors. CDR1 is SNHLY, CDR2 FYNNEI, per germline. This CDR3 is 13 amino acids long. The V end was cut by 7 bases, the J end by 1 base, with 10 bases between. The primer mix had 60 Vbeta and 13 Jbeta primers. The protocol was immunoSEQ multiplex PCR, while the TCRdb copy is restricted to in-frame clones and leaves out a portion. The repertoire holds approximately 180,000 clones, with roughly 80% as singletons. The chain has TRBV2 and TRBJ1-1; D ambiguous. The sequence came from a woman aged 50 to 60 in good health and CMV-seronegative. The sample comprised PBMCs. CDR3 nucleotide sequence: TGTGCCAGCACATTGGCGGGGAACACTGAAGCTTTCTTT. Translating it yields CASTLAGNTEAFF.